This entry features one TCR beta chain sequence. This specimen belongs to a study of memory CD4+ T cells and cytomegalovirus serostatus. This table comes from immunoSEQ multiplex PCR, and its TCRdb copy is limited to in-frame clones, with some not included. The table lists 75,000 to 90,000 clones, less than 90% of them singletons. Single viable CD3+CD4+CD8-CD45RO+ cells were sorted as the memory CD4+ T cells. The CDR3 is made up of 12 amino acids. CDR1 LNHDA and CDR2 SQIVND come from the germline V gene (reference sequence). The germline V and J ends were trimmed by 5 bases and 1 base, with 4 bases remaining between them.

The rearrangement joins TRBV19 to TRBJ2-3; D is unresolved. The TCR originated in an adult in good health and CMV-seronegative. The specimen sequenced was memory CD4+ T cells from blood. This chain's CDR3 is CASSSRTDTQYF. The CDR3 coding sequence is TGTGCCAGTAGTTCCCGCACAGATACGCAGTATTTT.